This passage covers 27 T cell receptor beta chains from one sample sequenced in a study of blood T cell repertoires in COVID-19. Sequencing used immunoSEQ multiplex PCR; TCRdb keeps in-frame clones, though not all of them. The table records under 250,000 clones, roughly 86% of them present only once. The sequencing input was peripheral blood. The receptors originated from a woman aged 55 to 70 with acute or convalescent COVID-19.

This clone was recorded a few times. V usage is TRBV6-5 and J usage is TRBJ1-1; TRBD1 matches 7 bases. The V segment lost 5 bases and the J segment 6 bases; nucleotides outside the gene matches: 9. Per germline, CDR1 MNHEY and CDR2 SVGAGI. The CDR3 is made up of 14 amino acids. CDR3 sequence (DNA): TGTGCCAGCAGTCAGGACAGGAGAGGGCCTGAAGCTTTCTTT. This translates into CASSQDRRGPEAFF.

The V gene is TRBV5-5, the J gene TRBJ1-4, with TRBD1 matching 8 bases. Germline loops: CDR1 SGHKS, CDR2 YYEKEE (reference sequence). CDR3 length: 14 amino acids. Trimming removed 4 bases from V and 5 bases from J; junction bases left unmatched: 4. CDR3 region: CASSRWTGNEKLFF. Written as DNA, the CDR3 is TGTGCCAGCAGCCGGTGGACAGGGAATGAAAAACTGTTTTTT.

The CDR3 sequence is CASSPGQAQETQYF. Here the CDR3 DNA reads TGTGCCAGCTCACCGGGGCAGGCCCAAGAGACCCAGTACTTC. The rearrangement uses TRBV18 and TRBJ2-5, with D maybe TRBD1 (5 bases). Trimming took off 3 bases at V and 1 base at J, with 9 bases between the two ends. The V gene's germline CDR1 is KGHSH and CDR2 LQKENI. This CDR3 has 14 residues. Full variable domain (rest looked up from reference TRBV18 and TRBJ2-5): NAGVMQNPRHLVRRRGQEARLRCSPMKGHSHVYWYRQLPEEGLKFMVYLQKENIIDESGMPKERFSAEFPKEGPSILRIQQVVRGDSAAYFCASSPGQAQETQYFGPGTRLLVL.

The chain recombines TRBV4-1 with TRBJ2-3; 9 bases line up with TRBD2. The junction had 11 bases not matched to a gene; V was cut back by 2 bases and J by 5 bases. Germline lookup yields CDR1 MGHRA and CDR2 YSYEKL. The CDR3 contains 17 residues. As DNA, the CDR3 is TGCGCCAGCAGCCAATTCCCAGCGGGGGGTTCTGGAGATACGCAGTATTTT. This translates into CASSQFPAGGSGDTQYF.

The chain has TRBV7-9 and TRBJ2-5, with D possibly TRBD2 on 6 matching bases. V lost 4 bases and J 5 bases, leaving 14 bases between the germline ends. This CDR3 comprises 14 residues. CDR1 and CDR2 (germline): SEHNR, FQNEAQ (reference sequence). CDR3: CASSSPSGVETQYF. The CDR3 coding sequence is TGTGCCAGCAGCTCCCCCTCGGGGGTCGAGACCCAGTACTTC.

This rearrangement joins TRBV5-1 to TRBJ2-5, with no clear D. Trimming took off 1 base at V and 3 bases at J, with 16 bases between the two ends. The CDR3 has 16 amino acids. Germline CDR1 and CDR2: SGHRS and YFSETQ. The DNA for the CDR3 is TGCGCCAGCAGCTTGAGAAGACAAGGCCTCGAAGAGACCCAGTACTTC. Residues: CASSLRRQGLEETQYF.

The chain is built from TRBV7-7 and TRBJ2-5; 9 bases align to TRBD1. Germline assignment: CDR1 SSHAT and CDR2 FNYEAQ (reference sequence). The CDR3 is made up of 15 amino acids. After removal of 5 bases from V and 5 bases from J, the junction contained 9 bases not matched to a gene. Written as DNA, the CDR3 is TGTGCCAGCAGCATCGGGACAGGGAGGGGCGAGACCCAGTACTTC. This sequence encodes CASSIGTGRGETQYF.

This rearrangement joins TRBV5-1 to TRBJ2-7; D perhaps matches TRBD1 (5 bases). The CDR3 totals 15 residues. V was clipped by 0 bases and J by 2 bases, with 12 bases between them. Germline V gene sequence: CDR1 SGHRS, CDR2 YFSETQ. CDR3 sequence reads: CASSLGTTAAYEQYF. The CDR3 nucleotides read TGCGCCAGCAGCTTGGGGACAACCGCCGCCTACGAGCAGTACTTC.

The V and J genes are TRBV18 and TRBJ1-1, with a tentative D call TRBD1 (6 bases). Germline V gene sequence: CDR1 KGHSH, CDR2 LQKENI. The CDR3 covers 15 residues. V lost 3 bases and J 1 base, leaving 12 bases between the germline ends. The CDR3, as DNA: TGTGCCAGCTCACCCCAAGACAGGAGGAACACTGAAGCTTTCTTT. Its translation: CASSPQDRRNTEAFF. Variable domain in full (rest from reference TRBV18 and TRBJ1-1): NAGVMQNPRHLVRRRGQEARLRCSPMKGHSHVYWYRQLPEEGLKFMVYLQKENIIDESGMPKERFSAEFPKEGPSILRIQQVVRGDSAAYFCASSPQDRRNTEAFFGQGTRLTVV.

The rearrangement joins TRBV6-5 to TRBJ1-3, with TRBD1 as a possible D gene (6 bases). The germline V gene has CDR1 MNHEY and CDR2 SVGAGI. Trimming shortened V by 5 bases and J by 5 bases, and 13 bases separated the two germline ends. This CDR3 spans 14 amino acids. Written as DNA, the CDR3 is TGTGCCAGCAGTCAGTCGGGACAACGAAACACCATATATTTT. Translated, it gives CASSQSGQRNTIYF.

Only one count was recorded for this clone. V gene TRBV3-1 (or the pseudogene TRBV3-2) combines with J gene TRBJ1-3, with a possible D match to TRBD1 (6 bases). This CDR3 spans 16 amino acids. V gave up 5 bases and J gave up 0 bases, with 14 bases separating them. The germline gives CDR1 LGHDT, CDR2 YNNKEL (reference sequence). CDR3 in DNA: TGTGCCAGCAGCTCCCAGGGGCTAGGCTCTGGAAACACCATATATTTT. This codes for CASSSQGLGSGNTIYF.

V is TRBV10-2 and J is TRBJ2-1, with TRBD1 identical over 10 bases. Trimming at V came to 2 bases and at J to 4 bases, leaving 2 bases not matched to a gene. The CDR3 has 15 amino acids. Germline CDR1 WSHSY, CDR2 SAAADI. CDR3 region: CASSEEGQGYNEQFF. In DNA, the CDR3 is TGCGCCAGCAGTGAGGAGGGACAGGGGTACAATGAGCAGTTCTTC.

The DNA for the CDR3 is TGTGCCAGCAGCTTAGTGCGACAATCCTTCACCTACGAGCAGTACTTC. Protein sequence: CASSLVRQSFTYEQYF. The chain uses TRBV7-9 and TRBJ2-7; no definite D call. The CDR3 has 16 residues. V lost 1 base to trimming and J lost 2 bases, with 15 bases between them. The germline CDR1 and CDR2 sequences are SEHNR and FQNEAQ (reference sequence).

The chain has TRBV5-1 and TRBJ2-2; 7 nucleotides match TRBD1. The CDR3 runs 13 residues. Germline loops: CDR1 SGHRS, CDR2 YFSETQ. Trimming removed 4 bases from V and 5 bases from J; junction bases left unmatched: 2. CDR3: CASSRTGTGELFF. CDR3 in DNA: TGCGCCAGCAGCCGGACAGGAACCGGGGAGCTGTTTTTT.

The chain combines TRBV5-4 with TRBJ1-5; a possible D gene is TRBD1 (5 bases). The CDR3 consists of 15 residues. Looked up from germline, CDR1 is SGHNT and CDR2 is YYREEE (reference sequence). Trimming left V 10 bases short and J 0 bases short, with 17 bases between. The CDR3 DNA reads TGTGCCTGGGGGGAGGGCCCGTATAGCAATCAGCCCCAGCATTTT. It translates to CAWGEGPYSNQPQHF. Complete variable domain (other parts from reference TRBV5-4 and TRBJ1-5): ETGVTQSPTHLIKTRGQQVTLRCSSQSGHNTVSWYQQALGQGPQFIFQYYREEENGRGNFPPRFSGLQFPNYSSELNVNALELDDSALYLCAWGEGPYSNQPQHFGDGTRLSIL.

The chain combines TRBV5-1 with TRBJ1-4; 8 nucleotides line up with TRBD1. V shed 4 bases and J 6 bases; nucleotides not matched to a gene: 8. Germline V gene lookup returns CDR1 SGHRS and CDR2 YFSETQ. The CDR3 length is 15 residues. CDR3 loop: CASSQDRGGHEKLFF. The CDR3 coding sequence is TGCGCCAGCAGCCAAGACAGGGGCGGGCATGAAAAACTGTTTTTT.

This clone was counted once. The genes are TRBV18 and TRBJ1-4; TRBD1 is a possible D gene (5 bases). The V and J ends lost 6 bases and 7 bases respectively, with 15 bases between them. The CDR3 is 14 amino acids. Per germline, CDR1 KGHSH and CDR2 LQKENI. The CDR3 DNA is TGTGCCAGCTCTGATTGGGGGGAAGGTGAAAAACTGTTTTTT. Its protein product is CASSDWGEGEKLFF. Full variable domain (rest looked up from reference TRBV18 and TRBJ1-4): NAGVMQNPRHLVRRRGQEARLRCSPMKGHSHVYWYRQLPEEGLKFMVYLQKENIIDESGMPKERFSAEFPKEGPSILRIQQVVRGDSAAYFCASSDWGEGEKLFFGSGTQLSVL.

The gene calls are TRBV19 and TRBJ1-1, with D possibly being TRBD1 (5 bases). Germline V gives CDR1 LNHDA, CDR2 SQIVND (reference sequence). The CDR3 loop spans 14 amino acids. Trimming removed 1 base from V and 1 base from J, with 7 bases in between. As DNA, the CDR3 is TGTGCCAGTAGTATAGGACAGTCGAACACTGAAGCTTTCTTT. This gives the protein CASSIGQSNTEAFF.

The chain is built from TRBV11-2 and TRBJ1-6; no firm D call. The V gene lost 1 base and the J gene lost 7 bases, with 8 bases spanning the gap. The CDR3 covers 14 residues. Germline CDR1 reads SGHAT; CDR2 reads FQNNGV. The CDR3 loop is CASSLARPNSPLHF. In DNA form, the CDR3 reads TGTGCCAGCAGCTTAGCCAGGCCAAATTCACCCCTCCACTTT.

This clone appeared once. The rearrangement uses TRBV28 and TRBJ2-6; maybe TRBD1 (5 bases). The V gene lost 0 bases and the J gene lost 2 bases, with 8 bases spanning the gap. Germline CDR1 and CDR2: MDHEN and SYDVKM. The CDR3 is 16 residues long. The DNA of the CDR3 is TGTGCCAGCAGTTTATGGCAGGGCGCTGGGGCCAACGTCCTGACTTTC. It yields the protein CASSLWQGAGANVLTF.

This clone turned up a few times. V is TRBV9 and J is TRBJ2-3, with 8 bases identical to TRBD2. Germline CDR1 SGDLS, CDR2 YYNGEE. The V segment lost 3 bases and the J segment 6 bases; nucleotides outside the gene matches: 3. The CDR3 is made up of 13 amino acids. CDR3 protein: CASSAGGVDTQYF. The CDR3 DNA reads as TGTGCCAGCAGCGCCGGGGGGGTCGATACGCAGTATTTT. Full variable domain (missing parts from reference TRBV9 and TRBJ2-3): DSGVTQTPKHLITATGQRVTLRCSPRSGDLSVYWYQQSLDQGLQFLIQYYNGEERAKGNILERFSAQQFPDLHSELNLSSLELGDSALYFCASSAGGVDTQYFGPGTRLTVL.

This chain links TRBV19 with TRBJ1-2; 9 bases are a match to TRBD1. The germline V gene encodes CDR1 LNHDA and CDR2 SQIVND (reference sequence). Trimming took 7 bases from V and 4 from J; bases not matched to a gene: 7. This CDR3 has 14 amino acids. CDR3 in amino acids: CASIRDRVGYGYTF. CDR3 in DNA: TGTGCCAGTATCCGGGACAGGGTCGGCTATGGCTACACCTTC.

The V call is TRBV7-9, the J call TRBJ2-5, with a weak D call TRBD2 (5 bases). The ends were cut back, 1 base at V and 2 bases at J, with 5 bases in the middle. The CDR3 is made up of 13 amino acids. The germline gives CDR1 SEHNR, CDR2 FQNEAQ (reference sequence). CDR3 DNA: TGTGCCAGCAGCTTAGGGAGGCAAGAGACCCAGTACTTC. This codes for CASSLGRQETQYF.

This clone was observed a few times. The CDR3 loop reads CSASRLANEQFF. DNA of the CDR3: TGCAGTGCTAGTCGACTAGCGAATGAGCAGTTCTTC. V gene TRBV20-1 combines with J gene TRBJ2-1, with 8 bases lining up with TRBD2. Germline lookup yields CDR1 DFQATT and CDR2 SNEGSKA (reference sequence). The CDR3 runs 12 residues. J gave up 7 bases and V 3 bases, and 2 bases lay outside the gene matches.

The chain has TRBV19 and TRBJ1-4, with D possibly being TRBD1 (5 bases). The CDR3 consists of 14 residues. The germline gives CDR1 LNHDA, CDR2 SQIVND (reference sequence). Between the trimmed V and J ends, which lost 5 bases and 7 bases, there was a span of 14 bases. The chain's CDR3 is CASSSGAAGEKLFF. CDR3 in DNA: TGTGCCAGTAGTTCTGGGGCAGCGGGTGAAAAACTGTTTTTT.

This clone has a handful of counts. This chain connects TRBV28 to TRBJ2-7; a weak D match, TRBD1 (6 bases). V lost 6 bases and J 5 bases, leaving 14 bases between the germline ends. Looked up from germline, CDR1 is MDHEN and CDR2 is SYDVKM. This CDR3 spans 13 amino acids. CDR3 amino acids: CASRSQGADEQYF. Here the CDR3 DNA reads TGTGCCAGCAGATCACAGGGAGCTGACGAGCAGTACTTC.

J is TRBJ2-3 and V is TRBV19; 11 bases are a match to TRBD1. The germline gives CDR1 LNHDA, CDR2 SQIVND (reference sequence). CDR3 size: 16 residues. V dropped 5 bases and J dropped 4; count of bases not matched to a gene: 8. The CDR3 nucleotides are TGTGCCAGTAGTTTTTGGACAGGGGGCGCCGCAGATACGCAGTATTTT. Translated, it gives CASSFWTGGAADTQYF.